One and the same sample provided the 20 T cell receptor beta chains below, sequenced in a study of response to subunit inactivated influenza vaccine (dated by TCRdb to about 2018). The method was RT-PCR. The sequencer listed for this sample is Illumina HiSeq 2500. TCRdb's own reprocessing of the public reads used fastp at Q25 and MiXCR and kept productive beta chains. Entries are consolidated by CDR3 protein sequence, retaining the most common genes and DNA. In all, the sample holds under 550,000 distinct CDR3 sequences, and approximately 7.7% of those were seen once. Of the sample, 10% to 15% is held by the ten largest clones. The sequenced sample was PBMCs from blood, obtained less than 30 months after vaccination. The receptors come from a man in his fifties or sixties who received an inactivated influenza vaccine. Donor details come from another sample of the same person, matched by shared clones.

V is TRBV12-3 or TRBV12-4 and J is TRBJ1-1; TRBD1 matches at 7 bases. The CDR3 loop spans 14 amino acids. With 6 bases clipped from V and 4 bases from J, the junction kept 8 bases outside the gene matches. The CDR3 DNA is TGTGCCAGCAGGTTGACAGGGATGGGCACTGAAGCTTTCTTT. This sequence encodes CASRLTGMGTEAFF.

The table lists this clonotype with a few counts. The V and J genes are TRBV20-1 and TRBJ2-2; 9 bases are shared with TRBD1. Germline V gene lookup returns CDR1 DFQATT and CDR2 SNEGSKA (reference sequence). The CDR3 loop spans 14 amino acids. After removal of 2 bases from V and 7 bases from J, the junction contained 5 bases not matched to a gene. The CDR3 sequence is CSARYRGPIGELFF. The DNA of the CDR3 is TGCAGTGCTAGATACAGGGGGCCTATCGGGGAGCTGTTTTTT.

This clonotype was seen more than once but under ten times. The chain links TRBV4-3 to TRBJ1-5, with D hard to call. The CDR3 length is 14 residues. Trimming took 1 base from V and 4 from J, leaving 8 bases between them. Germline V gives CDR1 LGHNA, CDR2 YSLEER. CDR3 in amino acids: CASSQAIGNQPQHF. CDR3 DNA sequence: TGCGCCAGCAGCCAAGCTATAGGGAATCAGCCCCAGCATTTT.

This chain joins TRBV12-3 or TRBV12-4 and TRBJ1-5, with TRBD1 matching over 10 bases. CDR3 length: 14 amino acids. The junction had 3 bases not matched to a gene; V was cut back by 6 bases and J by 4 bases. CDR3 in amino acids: CASRRGQGNQPQHF. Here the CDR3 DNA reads TGTGCCAGCAGGCGGGGACAGGGGAATCAGCCCCAGCATTTT.

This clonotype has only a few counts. In DNA, the CDR3 is TGTGCCAGCATCCGAGACAGGGGGCCAGAGACCCAGTACTTC. Amino acids: CASIRDRGPETQYF. The genes are TRBV7-2 and TRBJ2-5; 10 bases are shared with TRBD1. V gave up 7 bases and J gave up 4 bases; unmatched junction bases: 6. This CDR3 is 14 amino acids long. CDR1 is SGHTA and CDR2 is FQGNSA in the germline V gene.

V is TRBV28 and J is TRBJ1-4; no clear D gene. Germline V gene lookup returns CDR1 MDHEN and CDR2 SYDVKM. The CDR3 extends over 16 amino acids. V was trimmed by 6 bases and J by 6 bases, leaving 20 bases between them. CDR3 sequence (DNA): TGTGCCAGCAGCCAAGGCCCTTCCCGTCCGGATGAAAAACTGTTTTTT. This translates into CASSQGPSRPDEKLFF. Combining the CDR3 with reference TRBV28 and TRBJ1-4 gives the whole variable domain DVKVTQSSRYLVKRTGEKVFLECVQDMDHENMFWYRQDPGLGLRLIYFSYDVKMKEKGDIPEGYSVSREKKERFSLILESASTNQTSMYLCASSQGPSRPDEKLFFGSGTQLSVL.

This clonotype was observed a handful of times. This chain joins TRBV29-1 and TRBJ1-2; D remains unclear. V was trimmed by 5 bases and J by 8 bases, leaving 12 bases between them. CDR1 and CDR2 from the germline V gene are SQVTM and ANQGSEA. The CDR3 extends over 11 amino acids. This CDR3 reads CSVRPGDGYTF. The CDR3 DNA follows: TGCAGCGTTCGTCCAGGAGACGGCTACACCTTC. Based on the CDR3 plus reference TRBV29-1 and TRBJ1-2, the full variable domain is SAVISQKPSRDICQRGTSLTIQCQVDSQVTMMFWYRQQPGQSLTLIATANQGSEATYESGFVIDKFPISRPNLTFSTLTVSNMSPEDSSIYLCSVRPGDGYTFGSGTRLTVV.

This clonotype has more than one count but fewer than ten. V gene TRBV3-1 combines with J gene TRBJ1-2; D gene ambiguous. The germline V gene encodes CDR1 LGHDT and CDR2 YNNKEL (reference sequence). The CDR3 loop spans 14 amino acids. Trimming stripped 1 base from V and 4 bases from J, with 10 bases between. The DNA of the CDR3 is TGTGCCAGCAGCCAAGCGCGGCAAGCCTATGGCTACACCTTC. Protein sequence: CASSQARQAYGYTF.

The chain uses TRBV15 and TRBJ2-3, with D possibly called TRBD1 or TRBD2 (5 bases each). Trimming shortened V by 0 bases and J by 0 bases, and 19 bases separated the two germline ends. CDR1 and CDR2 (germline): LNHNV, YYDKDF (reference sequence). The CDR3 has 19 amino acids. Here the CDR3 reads CATSRDVAPGLPSTDTQYF. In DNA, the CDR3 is TGTGCCACCAGCAGAGATGTAGCGCCAGGGCTCCCTAGCACAGATACGCAGTATTTT.

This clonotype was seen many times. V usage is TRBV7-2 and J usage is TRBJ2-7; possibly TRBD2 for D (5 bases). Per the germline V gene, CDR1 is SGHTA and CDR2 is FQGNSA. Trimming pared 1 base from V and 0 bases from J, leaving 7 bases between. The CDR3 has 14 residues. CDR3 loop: CASSLGRSSYEQYF. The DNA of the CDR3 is TGTGCCAGCAGCTTAGGGAGGAGCTCCTACGAGCAGTACTTC.

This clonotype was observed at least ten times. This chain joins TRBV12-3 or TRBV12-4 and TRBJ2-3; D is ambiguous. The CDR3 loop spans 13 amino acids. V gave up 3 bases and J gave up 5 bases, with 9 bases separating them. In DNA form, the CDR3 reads TGTGCCAGCAGTTTCTCGAATCGAGATACGCAGTATTTT. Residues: CASSFSNRDTQYF.

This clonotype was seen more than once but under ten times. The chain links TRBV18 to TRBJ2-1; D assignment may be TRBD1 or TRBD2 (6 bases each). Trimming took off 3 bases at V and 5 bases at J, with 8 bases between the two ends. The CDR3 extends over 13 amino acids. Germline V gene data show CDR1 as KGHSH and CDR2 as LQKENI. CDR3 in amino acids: CASSPGGDNEQFF. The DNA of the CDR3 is TGTGCCAGCTCACCCGGGGGCGACAATGAGCAGTTCTTC.

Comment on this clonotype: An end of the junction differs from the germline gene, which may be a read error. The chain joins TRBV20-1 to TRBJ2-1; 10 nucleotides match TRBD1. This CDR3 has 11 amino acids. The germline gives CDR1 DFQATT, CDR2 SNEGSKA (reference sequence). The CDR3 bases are TGCAGTGCTGCACCCGGGACAGGGGAAGTCTTC. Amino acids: CSAAPGTGEVF.

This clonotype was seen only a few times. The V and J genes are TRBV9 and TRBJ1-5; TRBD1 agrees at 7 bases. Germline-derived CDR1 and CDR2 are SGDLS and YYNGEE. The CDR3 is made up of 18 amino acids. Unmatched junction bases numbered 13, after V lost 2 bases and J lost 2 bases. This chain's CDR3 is CASSVWDREEGGNQPQHF. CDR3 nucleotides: TGTGCCAGCAGCGTCTGGGACAGAGAGGAGGGAGGCAATCAGCCCCAGCATTTT.

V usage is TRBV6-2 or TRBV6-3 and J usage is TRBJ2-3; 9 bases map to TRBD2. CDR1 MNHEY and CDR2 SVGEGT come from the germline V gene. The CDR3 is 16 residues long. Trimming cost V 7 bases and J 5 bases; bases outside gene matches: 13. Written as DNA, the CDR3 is TGTGCCAGCATCACCAGGAGGCGGGGGGGCGGAGATACGCAGTATTTT. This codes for CASITRRRGGGDTQYF.

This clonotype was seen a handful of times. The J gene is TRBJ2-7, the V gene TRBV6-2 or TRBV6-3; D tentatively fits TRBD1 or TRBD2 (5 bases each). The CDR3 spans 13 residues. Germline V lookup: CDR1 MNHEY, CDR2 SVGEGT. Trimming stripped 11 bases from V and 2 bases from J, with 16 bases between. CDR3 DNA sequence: TGTGCCGCCGGGGTCGGGACGCCCTACGAGCAGTACTTC. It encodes CAAGVGTPYEQYF.

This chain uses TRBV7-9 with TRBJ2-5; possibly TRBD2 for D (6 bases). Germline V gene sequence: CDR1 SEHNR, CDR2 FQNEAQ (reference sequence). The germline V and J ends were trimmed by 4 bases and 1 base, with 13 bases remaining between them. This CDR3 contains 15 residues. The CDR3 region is CASSSYGGTQETQYF. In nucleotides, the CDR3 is TGTGCCAGCAGCTCCTATGGGGGGACCCAAGAGACCCAGTACTTC.

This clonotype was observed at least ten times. The CDR3 DNA follows: TGTGCCAGCAGCTTTGGTAGCGGGGGATACGAGCAGTACTTC. It yields the protein CASSFGSGGYEQYF. The chain uses TRBV11-2 and TRBJ2-7; 9 nucleotides line up with TRBD2. The CDR3 consists of 14 residues. The ends lost 3 bases at V and 4 bases at J; junction bases unmatched: 4. Germline lookup yields CDR1 SGHAT and CDR2 FQNNGV.

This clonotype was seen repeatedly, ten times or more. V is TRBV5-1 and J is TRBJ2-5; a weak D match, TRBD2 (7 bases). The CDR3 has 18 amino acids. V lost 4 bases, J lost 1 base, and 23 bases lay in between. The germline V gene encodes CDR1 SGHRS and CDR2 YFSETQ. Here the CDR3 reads CASSETGFLGGPQETQYF. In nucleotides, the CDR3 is TGCGCCAGCAGCGAGACAGGTTTCCTCGGGGGGCCCCAAGAGACCCAGTACTTC.

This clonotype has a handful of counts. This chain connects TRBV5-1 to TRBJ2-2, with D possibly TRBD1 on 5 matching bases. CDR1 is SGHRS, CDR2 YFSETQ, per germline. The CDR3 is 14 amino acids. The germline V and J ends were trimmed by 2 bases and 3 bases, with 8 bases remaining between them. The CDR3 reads CASSFSRDTGELFF. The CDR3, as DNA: TGCGCCAGCAGCTTCTCCAGGGACACCGGGGAGCTGTTTTTT.